This T cell receptor (beta chain) comes out of a study of CD8+CD57+ T cells in acquired aplastic anemia. Overall study context: Across the sorted CD4+ and CD8+ cells, DNA amounts averaged about 3.1 ug. Healthy donors averaged about 10 million reads for CD4+ cells. Points from the study as a whole: A set of approximately 30 CD8+ CDR3 sequences was shared between patients and controls, and these sequences appeared highly expressed in patients.

This clonotype occurred a few times. What it recognizes is unknown. Genomic DNA templated the TCR beta VDJ and CDR3 profiling. TCRdb reprocessed the reads via MiXCR and lists one record per CDR3 protein. The sample yields roughly 81,000 distinct CDR3 sequences, around 44% seen once. The specimen was sorted CD4+, CD8+, or CD8+CD57+ T cells (not recorded which) from PBMCs. The receptor comes from a human donor in good health, serving as a control.

The DNA for the CDR3 is TGTGCCACCAGCACAACGACAGGGACAGAGACCCAGTACTTC. It encodes CATSTTTGTETQYF. The J gene is TRBJ2-5, the V gene TRBV15; 7 nucleotides align to TRBD1. The V and J ends lost 4 bases and 4 bases, in that order; junction bases with no gene match: 6. Germline assignment: CDR1 LNHNV and CDR2 YYDKDF (reference sequence). The CDR3 spans 14 residues.